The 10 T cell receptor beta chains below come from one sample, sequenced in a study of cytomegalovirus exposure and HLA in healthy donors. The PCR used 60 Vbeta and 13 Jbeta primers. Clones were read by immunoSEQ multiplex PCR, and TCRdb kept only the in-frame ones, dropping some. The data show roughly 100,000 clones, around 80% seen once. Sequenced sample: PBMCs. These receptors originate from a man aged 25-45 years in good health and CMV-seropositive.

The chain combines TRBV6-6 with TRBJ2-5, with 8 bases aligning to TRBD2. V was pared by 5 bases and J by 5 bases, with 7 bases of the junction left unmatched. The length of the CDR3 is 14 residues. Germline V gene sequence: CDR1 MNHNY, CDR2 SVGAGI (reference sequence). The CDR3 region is CASSGPGLGETQYF. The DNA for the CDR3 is TGTGCCAGCAGTGGACCGGGACTAGGGGAGACCCAGTACTTC.

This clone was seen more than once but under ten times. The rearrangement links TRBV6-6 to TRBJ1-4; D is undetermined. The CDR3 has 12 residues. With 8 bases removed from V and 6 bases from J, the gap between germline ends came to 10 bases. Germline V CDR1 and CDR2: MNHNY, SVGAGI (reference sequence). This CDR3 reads CASSPRDEKLFF. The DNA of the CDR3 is TGTGCCAGCTCGCCCCGGGATGAAAAACTGTTTTTT.

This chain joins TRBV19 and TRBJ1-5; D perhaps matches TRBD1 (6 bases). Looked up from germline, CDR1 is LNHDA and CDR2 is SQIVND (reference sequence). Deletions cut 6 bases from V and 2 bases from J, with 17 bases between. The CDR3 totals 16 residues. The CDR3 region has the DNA TGTGCCAGTAGCCACGGGACGAACAGGGGCAATCAGCCCCAGCATTTT. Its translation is CASSHGTNRGNQPQHF.

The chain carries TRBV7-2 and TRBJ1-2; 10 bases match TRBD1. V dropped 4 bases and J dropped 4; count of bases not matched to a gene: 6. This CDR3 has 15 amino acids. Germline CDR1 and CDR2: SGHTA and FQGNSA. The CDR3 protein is CASSSDGQGGYGYTF. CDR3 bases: TGTGCCAGCAGCTCAGACGGACAGGGGGGCTATGGCTACACCTTC.

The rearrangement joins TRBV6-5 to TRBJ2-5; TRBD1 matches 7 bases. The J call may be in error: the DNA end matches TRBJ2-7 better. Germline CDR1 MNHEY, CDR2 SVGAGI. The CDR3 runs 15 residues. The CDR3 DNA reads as TGTGCCAGCAGTTTTTTGACAGGGAGCTCCTACGAGCAGTACTTC. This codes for CASSFLTGSSYEQYF.

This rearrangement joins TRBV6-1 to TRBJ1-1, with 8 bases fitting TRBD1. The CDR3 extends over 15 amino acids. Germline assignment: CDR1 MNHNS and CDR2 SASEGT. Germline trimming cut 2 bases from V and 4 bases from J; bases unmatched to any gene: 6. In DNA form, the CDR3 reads TGTGCCAGCAGTGAACAGGGGGCGATCGGCACTGAAGCTTTCTTT. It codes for CASSEQGAIGTEAFF.

The CDR3 DNA reads as TGTGCCAGCAGCTCAGACAGGGTTAAAAGAGTGGATGGCTACACCTTC. It specifies CASSSDRVKRVDGYTF. The chain links TRBV27 to TRBJ1-2; 7 positions match TRBD1. V shed 6 bases and J 6 bases; nucleotides not matched to a gene: 16. Germline lookup yields CDR1 MNHEY and CDR2 SMNVEV (reference sequence). The CDR3 is 16 amino acids.

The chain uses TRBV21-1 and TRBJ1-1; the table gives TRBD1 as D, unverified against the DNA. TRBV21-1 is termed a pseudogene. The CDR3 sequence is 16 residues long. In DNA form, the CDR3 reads TGTGCCAGCAGCAAAGGGGACAGGACTTGGAACACTGAAGCTTTCTTT. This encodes CASSKGDRTWNTEAFF.

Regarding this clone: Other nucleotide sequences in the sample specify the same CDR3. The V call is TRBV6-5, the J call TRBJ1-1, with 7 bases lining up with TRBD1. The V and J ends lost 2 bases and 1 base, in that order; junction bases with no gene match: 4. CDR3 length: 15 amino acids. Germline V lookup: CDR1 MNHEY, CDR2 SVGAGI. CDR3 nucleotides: TGTGCCAGCAGTTACGGTAGGACAGGGAACACTGAAGCTTTCTTT. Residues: CASSYGRTGNTEAFF.

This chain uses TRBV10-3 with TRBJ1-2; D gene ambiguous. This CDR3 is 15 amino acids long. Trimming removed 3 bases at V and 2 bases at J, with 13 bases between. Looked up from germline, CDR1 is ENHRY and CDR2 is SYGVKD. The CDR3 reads CAISDEGRSNYGYTF. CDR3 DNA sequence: TGTGCCATCAGTGACGAGGGCAGGAGCAACTATGGCTACACCTTC.